A selection of T cell receptor beta chains follows, all from one sample in a study of identical twins. Each CDR3 protein is one row after TCRdb ran MiXCR on the 5' RACE reads. The sample holds a few hundred thousand distinct CDR3 sequences; more than 9% are singletons and the top ten take roughly 10%. The specimen was memory T cells sorted from blood. The receptors were sampled from a man aged 45-65 years in good health. Both conserved end residues are part of each CDR3. Each record gives: V gene, J gene, CDR3 protein.

V: TRBV12-3/TRBV12-4
J: TRBJ2-7
CDR3: CASSVHLEQYF

V: TRBV30
J: TRBJ2-2
CDR3: CAWNGYSGGELFF

V: TRBV20-1
J: TRBJ2-5
CDR3: CSALGRTGEVWETQYF

V: TRBV12-3/TRBV12-4
J: TRBJ2-7
CDR3: CASRYTTGTEQYF

V: TRBV5-6
J: TRBJ2-7
CDR3: CASRRGTALGYEQYF

V: TRBV7-8
J: TRBJ1-1
CDR3: CASSARPGQNTEAFF

V: TRBV10-3
J: TRBJ2-3
CDR3: CATDPRQVGGAKHTQYF

V: TRBV11-2
J: TRBJ2-7
CDR3: CASSLLGTVTGEQYF

V: TRBV28
J: TRBJ2-6
CDR3: CASSTPSSGANVLTF

V: TRBV10-3
J: TRBJ2-3
CDR3: CAISESGGASTDTQYF

V: TRBV24-1
J: TRBJ2-7
CDR3: CATSGSGPGQGGTKQYF

V: TRBV7-9
J: TRBJ2-2
CDR3: CASSTTSPGELFF

V: TRBV7-2
J: TRBJ2-3
CDR3: CASSLAASGTDTQYF

V: TRBV4-3
J: TRBJ2-7
CDR3: CASSQDVSYYEQYF

V: TRBV20-1
J: TRBJ2-1
CDR3: CSAQGLGGFRVGEQFF

V: TRBV2
J: TRBJ1-5
CDR3: CASSRYVGQPQHF

V: TRBV7-2
J: TRBJ1-1
CDR3: CASSWGQGTEAFF

V: TRBV10-3
J: TRBJ2-6
CDR3: CATSERTGGAGANVLTF

V: TRBV7-9
J: TRBJ2-7
CDR3: CASSTGGFGYEQYF

V: TRBV20-1
J: TRBJ2-7
CDR3: CSASATGTSSYEQYF

V: TRBV6-5
J: TRBJ1-4
CDR3: CASSYRAGREKLFF

V: TRBV10-3
J: TRBJ1-3
CDR3: CAIRDPSVDSGNTIYF

V: TRBV18
J: TRBJ2-5
CDR3: CASSPNGPQETQYF

V: TRBV10-3
J: TRBJ2-7
CDR3: CAISESAVSYEQYF

V: TRBV28
J: TRBJ2-7
CDR3: CASSLRDSREQYF

V: TRBV7-3
J: TRBJ2-1
CDR3: CASSETSGNNNEQFF

V: TRBV3-1
J: TRBJ2-3
CDR3: CASSRRTTDTQYF

V: TRBV11-2
J: TRBJ2-5
CDR3: CASSLVLAETQYF

V: TRBV7-2
J: TRBJ2-7
CDR3: CASSRRDSYEQYF

V: TRBV24-1
J: TRBJ2-3
CDR3: CATSDGQETSTDTQYF

V: TRBV7-2
J: TRBJ2-7
CDR3: CASSSRQETYEQYF

V: TRBV5-1
J: TRBJ1-1
CDR3: CASARGLEAFF

V: TRBV27
J: TRBJ1-1
CDR3: CASSPRTWNSAFF

V: TRBV4-2
J: TRBJ2-1
CDR3: CASSQETDRGSYNEQFF

V: TRBV20-1
J: TRBJ2-4
CDR3: CSARDWRGDRNIQYF

V: TRBV28
J: TRBJ2-1
CDR3: CASSSPEGRFF

V: TRBV4-1
J: TRBJ2-7
CDR3: CASSQPSNGEQYF

V: TRBV24-1
J: TRBJ2-7
CDR3: CATKSAGGGEQYF

V: TRBV4-3
J: TRBJ2-1
CDR3: CASSRGTSGRNEQFF

V: TRBV4-3
J: TRBJ2-7
CDR3: CASSPTGQGPYEQYF

V: TRBV16
J: TRBJ1-4
CDR3: CASSPDPRGTNEKLFF

V: TRBV30
J: TRBJ2-1
CDR3: CAWSDGKRGYNEQFF

V: TRBV7-6
J: TRBJ2-7
CDR3: CASSLGSGPYEQYF

V: TRBV7-3
J: TRBJ1-6
CDR3: CASSLRYNSPLHF

V: TRBV6-5
J: TRBJ2-7
CDR3: CASSYGERGGSYEQYF

V: TRBV12-3/TRBV12-4
J: TRBJ1-5
CDR3: CASSLEGSGLGNQPQHF

V: TRBV19
J: TRBJ1-5
CDR3: CASSTRTGSVNQPQHF

V: TRBV12-3/TRBV12-4
J: TRBJ1-2
CDR3: CASRYGIGQLDYGYTF

V: TRBV7-8
J: TRBJ2-3
CDR3: CASSLEVSIPDTQYF

V: TRBV7-9
J: TRBJ1-2
CDR3: CASSLATGKGRYGYTF

V: TRBV7-3
J: TRBJ2-3
CDR3: CASSLSGRGVKDTQYF

V: TRBV5-1
J: TRBJ2-7
CDR3: CASSYGTGVYEQYF

V: TRBV7-9
J: TRBJ2-5
CDR3: CASSLNRDRKKETQYF

V: TRBV27
J: TRBJ2-1
CDR3: CASSLSPPGLVANEQFF